This entry is about one TCR beta chain. Its antigen remains unidentified. This CDR3 is also generated by other DNA sequences in the sample. This specimen comes from a study of shared clonotypes between healthy human individuals. In the original processing: Junction-only immunoSEQ sequences carried no quality scores, so filtering differed. TCRdb keeps only in-frame clones here, not all; method: immunoSEQ multiplex PCR. V and J calls and clone size are given by that table; D and trimming were obtained from the DNA. The profile shows about 2.4 million clones, over 85% of them singletons. The ends were cut back, 0 bases at V and 7 bases at J, with 7 bases in the middle. Germline lookup yields CDR1 SEHNR and CDR2 FQNEAQ (reference sequence). The CDR3 consists of 12 residues. Study-level results: Clonotypes that were shared across a handful of donors made up around 5% of naive CD4 clonotypes.

Study donors comprised healthy, HIV-negative adults devoid of recent acute infection or vaccination. Into CD45RA+ naive and CD45RA-negative memory subsets, the CD4+ cells were split. The sequencing input was naive CD4+ T cells from PBMCs. Described subset: CD45RA+ positively selected. The V call is TRBV7-9, the J call TRBJ2-7; D remains ambiguous. The TCR was taken from a man between 18 and 29 years old in good health. Some clones in this sample may be carry-over from other donors' samples. The CDR3 protein is CASSLAPREQYF. The CDR3 DNA reads as TGTGCCAGCAGCTTAGCGCCTAGGGAGCAGTACTTC. The full variable domain, completed using reference TRBV7-9 and TRBJ2-7, is DTGVSQNPRHKITKRGQNVTFRCDPISEHNRLYWYRQTLGQGPEFLTYFQNEAQLEKSRLLSDRFSAERPKGSFSTLEIQRTEQGDSAMYLCASSLAPREQYFGPGTRLTVT.